The 24 T cell receptor beta chains below were found in one sample sequenced in a study of read filtering for tumor transcriptome and immune sequencing. This library used about 400 ng RNA and molecular barcoded adaptors spanning alpha/delta and beta/gamma chains. TCRdb processed the reads anew with MiXCR; each CDR3 protein has one entry. The data show tens of thousands of distinct CDR3 sequences, with around 18% seen just once and 16% held by the top ten. The sequenced sample was a population of CD138-negative cells sorted from bone marrow. Receptor source: a donor at least 40 years old with multiple myeloma.

This clonotype occurred a few times. The chain couples TRBV27 to TRBJ2-7; TRBD1 might be the D (6 bases). Between the trimmed V and J ends, which lost 7 bases and 6 bases, there was a span of 13 bases. The CDR3 extends over 12 amino acids. Germline CDR1 is MNHEY and CDR2 is SMNVEV (reference sequence). DNA of the CDR3: TGTGCCAGCACGGGCCAGGGGCGCGAGCAGTACTTC. Its translation is CASTGQGREQYF.

This clonotype was observed a handful of times. A much more abundant neighbour one base away suggests this may be a read error. The chain links TRBV5-4 to TRBJ2-1; TRBD2 agrees at 8 bases. CDR3 length equals 15 residues. Losses at the gene ends were 6 bases for V and 5 bases for J; bases not matched to a gene: 10. Germline V gene data show CDR1 as SGHNT and CDR2 as YYREEE (reference sequence). CDR3 residues: CASTSAGGPHNEQFF. DNA of the CDR3: TGTGCCAGCACAAGCGCGGGAGGTCCCCACAATGAGCAGTTCTTC.

This clonotype was detected ten times or more. The chain couples TRBV2 to TRBJ2-3; D unresolved. Germline values: CDR1 SNHLY, CDR2 FYNNEI. The V and J ends lost 7 bases and 2 bases respectively, with 10 bases between them. There are 13 residues in the CDR3. DNA of the CDR3: TGTGCCAGCACAAACCTTGTCACAGATACGCAGTATTTT. It codes for CASTNLVTDTQYF.

This clonotype was recorded many times. J is TRBJ2-3 and V is TRBV2, with 10 bases fitting TRBD2. V shed 6 bases, J shed 1 base, and the junction held 16 bases outside the gene matches. CDR3 length equals 19 residues. Germline lookup yields CDR1 SNHLY and CDR2 FYNNEI. The DNA of the CDR3 is TGTGCCAGCAGCGAGCCTTGGTGGAGCGGGAGGGGTGGCACAGATACGCAGTATTTT. It specifies CASSEPWWSGRGGTDTQYF.

This clonotype was counted at least ten times. The genes are TRBV19 and TRBJ2-7; 8 nucleotides match TRBD1. This CDR3 comprises 13 residues. CDR1 is LNHDA, CDR2 SQIVND, per germline (reference sequence). The V gene end was trimmed by 3 bases and the J gene end by 6 bases; junction bases not matched to a gene: 4. The CDR3 DNA is TGTGCCAGTAGTATGGCCAGGGGGCTCGAGCAGTACTTC. It encodes CASSMARGLEQYF.

The count of this clonotype is one. At one end the junction does not follow the germline gene, possibly because of a read error. The chain couples TRBV19 to TRBJ2-1, with TRBD2 matching over 8 bases. The CDR3 extends over 15 amino acids. Germline CDR1 and CDR2: LNHDA and SQIVND (reference sequence). CDR3: CASGTGGGSYNEQLF. Written as DNA, the CDR3 is TGTGCCAGTGGTACCGGCGGGGGGTCTTACAATGAGCAGCTCTTC.

This clonotype was seen repeatedly, ten times or more. V is TRBV29-1 and J is TRBJ2-3; possibly TRBD2 for D (5 bases). V dropped 1 base and J dropped 0 bases, with 11 bases sitting between them. Germline V gives CDR1 SQVTM, CDR2 ANQGSEA. The CDR3 runs to 15 residues. The chain's CDR3 is CSVEGPPGSTDTQYF. CDR3 bases: TGCAGCGTTGAAGGCCCTCCGGGGAGCACAGATACGCAGTATTTT.

This clonotype is classed as medium-sized. This rearrangement joins TRBV3-1 to TRBJ1-1, with TRBD1 identical over 7 bases. Germline loops: CDR1 LGHDT, CDR2 YNNKEL (reference sequence). The CDR3 totals 12 residues. Trimming removed 4 bases from V and 5 bases from J; junction bases left unmatched: 1. In DNA form, the CDR3 reads TGTGCCAGCAGCCCGACAGGGACTGAAGCTTTCTTT. It encodes CASSPTGTEAFF.

As regards this clonotype: No conserved phenylalanine or tryptophan is present at the end of the CDR3, so a read error is the likely explanation. This rearrangement joins TRBV2 to TRBJ2-1; D possibly uses TRBD1 or TRBD2 (7 bases each). Looked up from germline, CDR1 is SNHLY and CDR2 is FYNNEI. The CDR3 contains 19 residues. V was shortened by 6 bases and J by 3 bases, with 27 bases between the two germline ends. The CDR3 region has the DNA TGTGCCAGCAGCGGAAGAGGCTGGGGAGGGACAGACATCTACAATGAGCAGTTCCTC. Translated, it gives CASSGRGWGGTDIYNEQFL.

On this clonotype: A much larger clone lies a single base off, so this may be a read error. The chain uses TRBV12-5 and TRBJ1-2; D remains ambiguous. Germline assignment: CDR1 LGHNT and CDR2 FRNRAP. V shed 2 bases and J shed 4 bases, with 20 bases lying between them. CDR3 size: 17 residues. The CDR3 sequence is CASGLPSSEGRSYGYTF. In DNA form, the CDR3 reads TGTGCTAGTGGTTTGCCCTCGTCGGAAGGACGGAGCTATGGCTACACCTTC. The full variable domain, with the rest looked up from reference TRBV12-5 and TRBJ1-2, is DARVTQTPRHKVTEMGQEVTMRCQPILGHNTVFWYRQTMMQGLELLAYFRNRAPLDDSGMPKDRFSAEMPDATLATLKIQPSEPRDSAVYFCASGLPSSEGRSYGYTFGSGTRLTVV.

Worth noting for this clonotype: One end of the junction is discordant with germline, which a read error may explain. The chain is built from TRBV23-1 and TRBJ2-5; TRBD1 is a possible D gene (5 bases). TRBV23-1 is an ORF, with its function uncertain. The CDR3 has 16 residues. CDR3 nucleotides: TGCGCCAGCGGTCAACGGGCAGGGAAAGTGGAGGAGACCCAGTACTTC. Its translation is CASGQRAGKVEETQYF.

Ten or more counts support this clonotype. The genes are TRBV11-1 and TRBJ1-4; perhaps TRBD1 as D (6 bases). The J call is in doubt because the DNA end fits TRBJ2-3 better. CDR1 and CDR2 from the germline V gene are SGHAT and FQDESV (reference sequence). This CDR3 comprises 13 residues. The CDR3 is CASSLGQADTQYF. In nucleotides, the CDR3 is TGTGCCAGCAGCTTAGGACAGGCGGATACGCAGTATTTT.

In its sample, this clonotype was seen many times. The chain carries TRBV6-1 and TRBJ1-5, with D uncertain. The CDR3 runs 13 residues. V was pared by 8 bases and J by 3 bases, with 11 bases between. Germline CDR1 and CDR2: MNHNS and SASEGT. The CDR3 is CASHSVNNQPQHF. CDR3 bases: TGTGCCAGCCATTCCGTGAACAATCAGCCCCAGCATTTT.

This clonotype was seen at least ten times. The CDR3 sequence is CASSPTQETQYF. CDR3 nucleotides: TGTGCCAGCAGTCCAACCCAAGAGACCCAGTACTTC. The V gene is TRBV7-9, the J gene TRBJ2-5, with D unresolved. V dropped 6 bases and J dropped 1 base, with 6 bases sitting between them. This CDR3 is 12 amino acids long. CDR1 and CDR2 (germline): SEHNR, FQNEAQ (reference sequence).

This clonotype showed up many times. V and J are TRBV6-5 and TRBJ1-1; unclear D gene. The CDR3 runs to 12 residues. The V end lost 9 bases, the J end lost 2 bases, and 10 bases lay between the germline ends. The germline gives CDR1 MNHEY, CDR2 SVGAGI. The CDR3 DNA reads TGTGCCAGTCTTTCGGAAAACACTGAAGCTTTCTTT. As protein: CASLSENTEAFF.

The sample holds many counts of this clonotype. The V and J genes are TRBV19 and TRBJ2-7, with D perhaps matching TRBD1 or TRBD2 (5 bases each). This CDR3 region has 16 residues. In germline, CDR1 is LNHDA, CDR2 SQIVND (reference sequence). V was trimmed by 8 bases and J by 2 bases, leaving 22 bases between them. Here the CDR3 reads CASSHGLGTGTYEQYF. In DNA, the CDR3 is TGTGCCAGTTCTCACGGTCTTGGGACGGGGACCTACGAGCAGTACTTC.

This clonotype was observed at least ten times. The rearrangement uses TRBV14 and TRBJ2-5, with no clear D. CDR1 SGHDN and CDR2 FVKESK come from the germline V gene. CDR3 length: 15 residues. V lost 4 bases to trimming and J lost 2 bases, with 14 bases between them. In DNA form, the CDR3 reads TGTGCCAGCAGCCGCCCGGGTTCCGGACAAGAGACCCAGTACTTC. Amino acids: CASSRPGSGQETQYF. Using reference TRBV14 and TRBJ2-5 for the parts outside the CDR3, the full variable domain is EAGVTQFPSHSVIEKGQTVTLRCDPISGHDNLYWYRRVMGKEIKFLLHFVKESKQDESGMPNNRFLAERTGGTYSTLKVQPAELEDSGVYFCASSRPGSGQETQYFGPGTRLLVL.

On this clonotype: A much larger clone is a single base away; this may be a read error. The J gene is TRBJ2-2, the V gene TRBV19; D might be TRBD2 (5 bases). The CDR3 has 13 amino acids. Germline V gene lookup returns CDR1 LNHDA and CDR2 SQIVND (reference sequence). The CDR3 here is CASGRTDTGELFF. CDR3 DNA: TGTGCATCCGGCAGGACTGACACCGGGGAGCTGTTTTTT.

This chain links TRBV7-8 with TRBJ2-3; the match to TRBD1 covers 8 bases. Germline V gene lookup returns CDR1 SGHVS and CDR2 FQNEAQ. Germline trimming cut 5 bases from V and 8 bases from J; bases unmatched to any gene: 12. The CDR3 totals 15 residues. The CDR3 reads CASSPRQGRTATQYF. The CDR3 DNA is TGTGCCAGCAGCCCGAGACAGGGGAGGACGGCTACGCAGTATTTT.

By its share, this clonotype is medium-sized. V and J are TRBV29-1 and TRBJ2-1; 7 nucleotides line up with TRBD1. The CDR3 has 16 residues. Germline-derived CDR1 and CDR2 are SQVTM and ANQGSEA. V lost 7 bases, J lost 0 bases, and 12 bases stayed unmatched. The CDR3, as DNA: TGCAGCGCCCTACTCCAAACAGGGGTCTCCTACAATGAGCAGTTCTTC. The encoded protein is CSALLQTGVSYNEQFF.

The chain employs TRBV14 and TRBJ2-7; TRBD2 might be the D (5 bases). Between the trimmed V and J ends, which lost 1 base and 3 bases, there was a span of 10 bases. CDR3 length: 14 amino acids. CDR1 and CDR2 (germline): SGHDN, FVKESK. The CDR3 DNA reads TGTGCCAGCAGCCAAGGCCCGGGGAGCTACGAGCAGTACTTC. Its translation: CASSQGPGSYEQYF.

This clonotype was recorded at least ten times. This chain joins TRBV5-1 and TRBJ2-3, with a weak D call TRBD1 (5 bases). V lost 4 bases and J lost 6, with 15 bases in between. The CDR3 is 14 residues long. The germline V gene encodes CDR1 SGHRS and CDR2 YFSETQ. The CDR3 region has the DNA TGCGCCAGCAGCACCTCAGGGTCGTGGGATACGCAGTATTTT. Protein: CASSTSGSWDTQYF.

This clonotype was recorded many times. The chain joins TRBV6-4 to TRBJ2-1; D gene unclear. Trimming cost V 6 bases and J 0 bases, with 12 bases left between them. Germline-derived CDR1 and CDR2 are MRHNA and SNTAGT. The CDR3 runs to 15 residues. CDR3 coding DNA: TGTGCCAGCAGAAAAGCAGTAAGCTCCTACAATGAGCAGTTCTTC. Residues: CASRKAVSSYNEQFF.

This clonotype was observed at least ten times. The chain carries TRBV7-8 and TRBJ2-3; D is uncertain. This CDR3 has 15 residues. V lost 5 bases and J 0 bases, leaving 12 bases between the germline ends. From germline, CDR1 is SGHVS and CDR2 FQNEAQ. CDR3 in amino acids: CASSPKEPSTDTQYF. DNA of the CDR3: TGTGCCAGCAGCCCCAAGGAACCTAGCACAGATACGCAGTATTTT. Together with reference TRBV7-8 and TRBJ2-3, the CDR3 gives the full variable domain: GAGVSQSPRYKVAKRGQDVALRCDPISGHVSLFWYQQALGQGPEFLTYFQNEAQLDKSGLPSDRFFAERPEGSVSTLKIQRTQQEDSAVYLCASSPKEPSTDTQYFGPGTRLTVL.